This record covers a single TCR beta chain. The sample belongs to a study of CD8 T cells in ankylosing spondylitis. The length of the CDR3 is 20 residues. Germline values: CDR1 SQVTM, CDR2 ANQGSEA. V was clipped by 1 base and J by 0 bases; unmatched bases: 16. TCRdb analysed the 5' RACE reads with MiXCR anew, one entry per CDR3 protein. The profile shows 310,000 or so distinct CDR3 sequences, 20% of them singletons. The sequence came from a male donor with ankylosing spondylitis or in good health (not recorded which). V gene TRBV29-1 combines with J gene TRBJ2-1; 9 positions agree with TRBD2. The sample comprised blood, either unsorted or a sorted T cell fraction (not recorded which). Here the CDR3 reads CSVEGLGGGGAVSSYNEQFF. The CDR3, as DNA: TGCAGCGTTGAAGGCCTCGGAGGCGGGGGGGCCGTCAGCTCCTACAATGAGCAGTTCTTC.